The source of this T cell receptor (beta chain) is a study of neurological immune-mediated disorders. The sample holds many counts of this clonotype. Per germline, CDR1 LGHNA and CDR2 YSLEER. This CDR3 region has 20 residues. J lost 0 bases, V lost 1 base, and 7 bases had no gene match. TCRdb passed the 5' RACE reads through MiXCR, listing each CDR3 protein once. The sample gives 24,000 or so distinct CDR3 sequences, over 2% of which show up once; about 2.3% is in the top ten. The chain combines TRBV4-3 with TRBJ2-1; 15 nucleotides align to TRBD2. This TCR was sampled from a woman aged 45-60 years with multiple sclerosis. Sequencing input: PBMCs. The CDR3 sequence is CASSQGPGLAGGYSYNEQFF. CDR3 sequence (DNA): TGCGCCAGCAGCCAAGGACCGGGACTAGCGGGGGGCTACTCCTACAATGAGCAGTTCTTC.